The 27 T cell receptor beta chains listed next were all sequenced from one sample in a study of a mutant IDH1 vaccine in newly diagnosed glioma. These TCRs are of unknown antigen specificity. The assay was immunoSEQ multiplex PCR, and TCRdb's table has in-frame clones only and misses some. Here the sample spans some 13,000 clones, roughly four fifths being singletons. Sample time point: week 47, end of study. Each dose delivered 300 ug of mutant IDH1 20-mer peptide subcutaneously with imiquimod. The input for sequencing was PBMCs, taken from a glioma patient whose treatment included an IDH1 peptide vaccine. These receptors originate from a woman aged 40 to 55 with glioma.

Only a few counts were recorded for this clone. The V call is TRBV6-6, the J call TRBJ1-1, with 7 bases identical to TRBD1. Germline V gene sequence: CDR1 MNHNY, CDR2 SVGAGI (reference sequence). The CDR3 spans 14 residues. J was trimmed by 7 bases and V by 6 bases; bases with no gene match: 11. CDR3 residues: CASRQADRESEAFF. The CDR3 DNA follows: TGTGCCAGCAGGCAAGCCGACAGGGAAAGTGAAGCTTTCTTT.

This chain joins TRBV5-6 and TRBJ2-1; D not resolved. V shed 1 base and J shed 6 bases, with 14 bases lying between them. The germline V gene has CDR1 SGHDT and CDR2 YYEEEE. CDR3 length: 15 residues. In nucleotides, the CDR3 is TGTGCCAGCAGCTTGTTAGGGCCAGGAGTCAATGAGCAGTTCTTC. Translated: CASSLLGPGVNEQFF.

Written as DNA, the CDR3 is TGTGCCAGTAGTATAGCCCGACAGGGCTCTGAAGCTTTCTTT. This codes for CASSIARQGSEAFF. This chain connects TRBV19 to TRBJ1-1; the match to TRBD1 covers 7 bases. V trimming: 1 base; J trimming: 6 bases; junction bases outside the gene matches: 5. Germline values: CDR1 LNHDA, CDR2 SQIVND (reference sequence). The CDR3 runs 14 residues.

V and J are TRBV5-5 and TRBJ2-7; 7 nucleotides align to TRBD2. Germline-derived CDR1 and CDR2 are SGHKS and YYEKEE (reference sequence). CDR3 length: 13 residues. V lost 0 bases and J lost 4; bases outside the gene matches: 1. The CDR3 DNA is TGTGCCAGCAGCTTGGGAGCGGGGTACGAGCAGTACTTC. Its translation is CASSLGAGYEQYF.

This chain joins TRBV28 and TRBJ1-2, with 7 bases identical to TRBD1. Germline V gene sequence: CDR1 MDHEN, CDR2 SYDVKM. The CDR3 covers 13 residues. J was trimmed by 5 bases and V by 8 bases; bases with no gene match: 8. The CDR3 DNA reads TGTGCCAGCTCTGGGGGCAGGGGGTATGGCTACACCTTC. Its translation: CASSGGRGYGYTF.

Here the CDR3 DNA reads TGTGCCAGCAGCTTAGAGCGGTCCAAGATAACCCAGTACTTC. It encodes CASSLERSKITQYF. V is TRBV11-2 and J is TRBJ2-5; D remains unclear. The V and J ends lost 0 bases and 8 bases respectively, with 13 bases between them. Germline V lookup: CDR1 SGHAT, CDR2 FQNNGV. This CDR3 contains 14 residues.

This rearrangement joins TRBV28 to TRBJ1-2; possibly TRBD1 for D (5 bases). CDR1 and CDR2 from the germline V gene are MDHEN and SYDVKM. This CDR3 contains 13 residues. V dropped 5 bases and J dropped 7 bases, with 14 bases sitting between them. CDR3 loop: CASSPSTGGGYTF. CDR3 coding DNA: TGTGCCAGCAGTCCATCAACGGGGGGTGGCTACACCTTC.

The chain uses TRBV7-2 and TRBJ2-3, with 7 nucleotides matching TRBD2. Germline V lookup: CDR1 SGHTA, CDR2 FQGNSA. After removal of 0 bases from V and 2 bases from J, the junction contained 5 bases not matched to a gene. This CDR3 is built from 16 residues. CDR3 sequence reads: CASSLASGVPTDTQYF. CDR3 DNA sequence: TGTGCCAGCAGCTTAGCGAGCGGGGTCCCCACAGATACGCAGTATTTT.

The V and J genes are TRBV10-3 and TRBJ1-1, with TRBD1 matching over 8 bases. Looked up from germline, CDR1 is ENHRY and CDR2 is SYGVKD. There are 14 residues in the CDR3. The trim removed 6 bases at V and 1 base at J, leaving 4 bases unmatched. The CDR3 is CAISGQGSNTEAFF. The CDR3 DNA sequence: TGTGCCATCAGCGGACAGGGATCGAACACTGAAGCTTTCTTT.

Concerning this clone itself: Germline is not matched at one junction end, which may reflect a read error. The genes are TRBV7-7 and TRBJ2-7; 9 bases are shared with TRBD1. The CDR3 contains 14 residues. Germline V gene sequence: CDR1 SSHAT, CDR2 FNYEAQ (reference sequence). In nucleotides, the CDR3 is TGTGCTAGCAGCTTGGGGACAGGGCTGGACGAGCAGTACTTC. Amino acid sequence: CASSLGTGLDEQYF.

The V and J genes are TRBV28 and TRBJ2-5; 15 nucleotides agree with TRBD2. The CDR3 is 16 residues long. Germline CDR1 is MDHEN and CDR2 is SYDVKM. The V and J ends lost 7 bases and 5 bases, in that order; junction bases with no gene match: 8. This CDR3 reads CASMGTSGRKGETQYF. The CDR3, as DNA: TGTGCCAGCATGGGGACTAGCGGGAGGAAGGGTGAGACCCAGTACTTC.

The genes are TRBV13 and TRBJ2-1; the match to TRBD1 covers 9 bases. This CDR3 spans 15 amino acids. V shed 3 bases, J shed 3 bases, and the junction held 3 bases outside the gene matches. Per the germline V gene, CDR1 is PRHDT and CDR2 is FYEKMQ (reference sequence). The CDR3 region has the DNA TGTGCCAGCAGCTTCCGACAGGGGGGCTACAATGAGCAGTTCTTC. Protein sequence: CASSFRQGGYNEQFF.

V and J are TRBV29-1 and TRBJ1-2; 7 bases are a match to TRBD1. Germline CDR1 SQVTM, CDR2 ANQGSEA. After removal of 4 bases from V and 6 bases from J, the junction contained 8 bases not matched to a gene. The CDR3 has 13 amino acids. The CDR3 sequence is CSVAARGFDGYTF. CDR3 nucleotide sequence: TGCAGCGTTGCTGCCAGGGGGTTTGATGGCTACACCTTC.

The J gene is TRBJ2-7, the V gene TRBV25-1, with D possibly being TRBD2 (6 bases). The CDR3 loop spans 16 amino acids. V lost 6 bases and J 4 bases, leaving 22 bases between the germline ends. CDR1 and CDR2 (germline): MGHDK, SYGVNS. Here the CDR3 DNA reads TGTGCCAGCAGAGGGACTCAGGTCGGTACGGGTTACGAGCAGTACTTC. It encodes CASRGTQVGTGYEQYF.

This clone was seen once. The chain employs TRBV7-9 and TRBJ1-1, with D possibly TRBD1 on 5 matching bases. Between the trimmed V and J ends, which lost 2 bases and 3 bases, there was a span of 10 bases. Looked up from germline, CDR1 is SEHNR and CDR2 is FQNEAQ (reference sequence). The CDR3 is 14 residues long. CDR3 amino acids: CASSLYRGDTEAFF. CDR3 DNA sequence: TGTGCCAGCAGCTTATACCGGGGGGACACTGAAGCTTTCTTT.

The chain recombines TRBV4-2 with TRBJ2-3; 9 nucleotides align to TRBD1. The CDR3 is made up of 17 amino acids. Per the germline V gene, CDR1 is LGHNA and CDR2 is YNFKEQ. V shed 2 bases, J shed 0 bases, and the junction held 6 bases outside the gene matches. CDR3 DNA: TGTGCCAGCAGCCAACAACAGGGGGCGCTTAGCACAGATACGCAGTATTTT. As protein: CASSQQQGALSTDTQYF.

The gene calls are TRBV5-4 and TRBJ1-4; a weak D match, TRBD1 (5 bases). The CDR3 length is 15 residues. Germline-derived CDR1 and CDR2 are SGHNT and YYREEE (reference sequence). Trimming removed 4 bases from V and 0 bases from J, with 10 bases in between. The CDR3 DNA is TGTGCCAGCAGCCGGGACCGAGCAACTAATGAAAAACTGTTTTTT. Protein product: CASSRDRATNEKLFF.

V is TRBV14 and J is TRBJ1-1; the D is unclear. V lost 4 bases and J 4 bases, leaving 1 base between the germline ends. The CDR3 sequence is 10 residues long. Germline CDR1 SGHDN, CDR2 FVKESK. The CDR3 protein is CASSPTEAFF. The DNA of the CDR3 is TGTGCCAGCAGCCCCACTGAAGCTTTCTTT.

The CDR3 DNA sequence: TGTGCCAGCAGCCCTTTGACAGGTCGGGCGTCAGGGGCCAACGTCCTGACTTTC. Translating gives CASSPLTGRASGANVLTF. The chain links TRBV7-6 to TRBJ2-6; D possibly corresponds to TRBD1 (6 bases). The CDR3 has 18 amino acids. Germline V gene sequence: CDR1 SGHVS, CDR2 FNYEAQ. V was trimmed by 5 bases and J by 4 bases, leaving 21 bases between them.

The rearrangement uses TRBV7-9 and TRBJ1-1, with D possibly matching TRBD1 (5 bases). Germline V lookup: CDR1 SEHNR, CDR2 FQNEAQ (reference sequence). V was pared by 6 bases and J by 10 bases, with 15 bases between. The CDR3 is made up of 12 amino acids. In DNA form, the CDR3 reads TGTGCCAGCAGTGGGAGCGGGGGATTAGCTTTCTTT. It encodes CASSGSGGLAFF.

This clone occurred once. The CDR3 DNA is TGTGCCAGCAGTTTATCAGGCGCGACTAATGAAAAACTGTTTTTT. This encodes CASSLSGATNEKLFF. The V and J genes are TRBV28 and TRBJ1-4; D remains unclear. This CDR3 is built from 15 residues. V was clipped by 1 base and J by 2 bases, with 8 bases between them. The germline gives CDR1 MDHEN, CDR2 SYDVKM.

The chain links TRBV7-9 to TRBJ2-7; 8 nucleotides line up with TRBD1. The CDR3 has 14 amino acids. The V and J ends lost 6 bases and 2 bases, in that order; junction bases with no gene match: 6. Germline V gene lookup returns CDR1 SEHNR and CDR2 FQNEAQ (reference sequence). CDR3 sequence reads: CASRTDRGAYEQYF. CDR3 coding DNA: TGTGCCAGCAGAACTGACAGGGGTGCCTACGAGCAGTACTTC.

The chain links TRBV6-5 to TRBJ1-1; no definite D call. Germline CDR1 reads MNHEY; CDR2 reads SVGAGI. This CDR3 region has 14 residues. The V gene lost 6 bases and the J gene lost 1 base, with 12 bases spanning the gap. The CDR3 nucleotides read TGTGCCAGCAGCCTAACAGAGAAGAACACTGAAGCTTTCTTT. It translates to CASSLTEKNTEAFF.

This chain uses TRBV7-9 with TRBJ2-7; tentatively, D is TRBD1 (6 bases). Looked up from germline, CDR1 is SEHNR and CDR2 is FQNEAQ (reference sequence). Trimming stripped 5 bases from V and 4 bases from J, with 9 bases between. The CDR3 length is 12 residues. The CDR3 coding sequence is TGTGCCAGCAGCCTGGGGGCTTACGAGCAGTACTTC. Protein product: CASSLGAYEQYF.

V gene TRBV7-7 combines with J gene TRBJ2-3, with D possibly matching TRBD2 (5 bases). The CDR3 spans 14 residues. From germline, CDR1 is SSHAT and CDR2 FNYEAQ (reference sequence). The CDR3 loop reads CASATGPSTDTQYF. CDR3 bases: TGTGCTAGCGCGACGGGCCCTAGCACAGATACGCAGTATTTT. The full variable domain, in which reference TRBV7-7 and TRBJ2-3 provide the parts outside the CDR3, is GAGVSQSPRYKVTKRGQDVTLRCDPISSHATLYWYQQALGQGPEFLTYFNYEAQPDKSGLPSDRFSAERPEGSISTLTIQRTEQRDSAMYRCASATGPSTDTQYFGPGTRLTVL.

This rearrangement joins TRBV4-2 to TRBJ2-3; unclear D gene. Germline lookup yields CDR1 LGHNA and CDR2 YNFKEQ. V lost 1 base and J 3 bases, leaving 5 bases between the germline ends. CDR3 size: 13 residues. CDR3 nucleotide sequence: TGTGCCAGCAGCCAAGCGAGGACAGATACGCAGTATTTT. Translated, it gives CASSQARTDTQYF.

The rearrangement uses TRBV10-3 and TRBJ2-1; D ambiguous. The length of the CDR3 is 13 residues. V lost 6 bases and J 5 bases, leaving 11 bases between the germline ends. CDR1 ENHRY and CDR2 SYGVKD come from the germline V gene. For the CDR3, the DNA is TGTGCCATCAGGAGACTTGAGGACAATGAGCAGTTCTTC. Amino acid sequence: CAIRRLEDNEQFF.